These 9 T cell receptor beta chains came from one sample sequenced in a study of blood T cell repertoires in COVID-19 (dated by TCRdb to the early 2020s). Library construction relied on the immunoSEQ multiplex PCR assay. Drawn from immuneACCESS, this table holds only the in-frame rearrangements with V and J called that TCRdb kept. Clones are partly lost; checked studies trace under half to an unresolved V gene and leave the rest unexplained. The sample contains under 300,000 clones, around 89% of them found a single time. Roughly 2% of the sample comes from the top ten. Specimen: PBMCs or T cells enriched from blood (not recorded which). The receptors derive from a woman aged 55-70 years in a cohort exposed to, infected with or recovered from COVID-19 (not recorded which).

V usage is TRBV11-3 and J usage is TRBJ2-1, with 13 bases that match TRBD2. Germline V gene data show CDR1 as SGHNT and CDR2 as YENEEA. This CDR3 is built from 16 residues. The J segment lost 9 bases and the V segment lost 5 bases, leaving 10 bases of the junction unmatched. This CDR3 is CASSPWTSGSPSEQFF. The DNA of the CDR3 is TGTGCCAGCAGCCCTTGGACTAGCGGGAGCCCCTCTGAGCAGTTCTTC.

The CDR3 DNA reads as TGTGCCAGCAGTCACCGGGACAGGAACTATGGCTACACCTTC. As protein: CASSHRDRNYGYTF. The chain employs TRBV6-5 and TRBJ1-2; 8 bases line up with TRBD1. The V segment lost 5 bases and the J segment 2 bases; nucleotides outside the gene matches: 4. CDR1 is MNHEY and CDR2 is SVGAGI in the germline V gene. CDR3 length: 14 residues.

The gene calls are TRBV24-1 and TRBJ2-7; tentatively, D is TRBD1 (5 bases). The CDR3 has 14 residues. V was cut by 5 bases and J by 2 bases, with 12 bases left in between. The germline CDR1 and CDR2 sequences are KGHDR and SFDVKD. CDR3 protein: CATSVTGSTYEQYF. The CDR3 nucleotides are TGTGCCACCAGTGTAACAGGTTCCACCTACGAGCAGTACTTC.

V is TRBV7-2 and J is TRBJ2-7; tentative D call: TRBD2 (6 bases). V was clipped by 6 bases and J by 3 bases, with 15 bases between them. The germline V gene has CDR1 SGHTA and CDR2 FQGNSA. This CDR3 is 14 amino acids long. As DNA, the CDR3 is TGTGCCAGCAGTAGGAGGGAGAAGGGCTACGAGCAGTACTTC. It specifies CASSRREKGYEQYF.

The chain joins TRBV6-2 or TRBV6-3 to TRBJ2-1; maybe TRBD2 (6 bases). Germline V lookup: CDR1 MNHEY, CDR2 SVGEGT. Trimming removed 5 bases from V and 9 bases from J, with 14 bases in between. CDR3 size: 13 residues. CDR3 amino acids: CASSLKRVSEQFF. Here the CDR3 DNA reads TGTGCCAGCAGTCTAAAGCGGGTTAGTGAGCAGTTCTTC.

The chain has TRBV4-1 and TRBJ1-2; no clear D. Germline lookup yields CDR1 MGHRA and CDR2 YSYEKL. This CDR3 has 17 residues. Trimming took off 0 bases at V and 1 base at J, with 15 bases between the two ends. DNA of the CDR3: TGCGCCAGCAGCCAAGATGGATTCAGCGAGCTTAACTATGGCTACACCTTC. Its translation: CASSQDGFSELNYGYTF.

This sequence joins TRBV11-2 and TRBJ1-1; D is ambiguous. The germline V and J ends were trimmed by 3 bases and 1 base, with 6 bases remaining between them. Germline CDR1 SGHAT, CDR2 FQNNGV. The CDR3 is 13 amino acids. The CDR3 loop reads CASSFTENTEAFF. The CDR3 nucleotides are TGTGCCAGCAGCTTTACAGAGAACACTGAAGCTTTCTTT.

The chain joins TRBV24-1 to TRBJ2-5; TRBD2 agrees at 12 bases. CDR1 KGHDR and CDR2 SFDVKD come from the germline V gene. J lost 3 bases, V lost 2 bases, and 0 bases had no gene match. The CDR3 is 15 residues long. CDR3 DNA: TGTGCCACCAGTGATTCTAGCGGGAGGGAAGAGACCCAGTACTTC. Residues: CATSDSSGREETQYF.

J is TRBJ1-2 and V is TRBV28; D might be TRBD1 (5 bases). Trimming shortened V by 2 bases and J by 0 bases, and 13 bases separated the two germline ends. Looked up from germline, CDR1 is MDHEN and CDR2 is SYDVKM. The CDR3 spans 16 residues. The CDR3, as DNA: TGTGCCAGCAGTTTAGGCAGGGAGGGAGCTAACTATGGCTACACCTTC. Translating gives CASSLGREGANYGYTF.